The rows below give T cell receptor beta chains drawn from one sample of a study of vaccination and CD4 T cells after COVID-19. These TCRs are of unknown antigen specificity. TCRdb re-derived calls from the PCR reads in MiXCR, one entry per CDR3 protein. The table has about 14,000 distinct CDR3 sequences, 24% seen once; the top ten hold roughly a sixth. Material: CD4+ T cells from blood, cultured in vitro, obtained after SARS-CoV-2 vaccination. The receptors were gathered from a human donor who had recovered from COVID-19. CDR3s include the opening cysteine and the closing phenylalanine or tryptophan. A D gene is named only where the DNA matches it firmly. Clone sizes are given selectively: once, few, many, or a class where the clone is expanded.

j_call: TRBJ1-6
clone_size: NA
d_call: NA
v_call: TRBV18
cdr3_aa: CASSPGEGQNSPLHF
cdr3_nt: TGTGCCAGCTCACCTGGTGAGGGTCAAAATTCACCCCTCCACTTT

j_call: TRBJ2-5
clone_size: few
d_call: NA
v_call: TRBV6-1
cdr3_aa: CASTRRGGPQETQYF
cdr3_nt: TGTGCCAGCACCCGCCGGGGCGGGCCCCAAGAGACCCAGTACTTC

j_call: TRBJ1-2
clone_size: NA
d_call: TRBD1
v_call: TRBV28
cdr3_aa: CASSSGQLYGYTF
cdr3_nt: TGTGCCAGCAGTTCGGGACAGCTCTATGGCTACACCTTC

j_call: TRBJ2-1
clone_size: few
d_call: TRBD2
v_call: TRBV20-1
cdr3_aa: CSAREWRGTSGRSSYNEQFF
cdr3_nt: TGCAGTGCTAGAGAATGGCGGGGGACTAGCGGGAGGTCGTCCTACAATGAGCAGTTCTTC

j_call: TRBJ2-1
clone_size: few
d_call: NA
v_call: TRBV7-9
cdr3_aa: CASRPTRLTASDYEQFF
cdr3_nt: TGTGCCAGCAGACCGACCCGATTGACCGCGTCGGACTATGAGCAGTTCTTC

j_call: TRBJ2-1
clone_size: NA
d_call: NA
v_call: TRBV18
cdr3_aa: CASSPRAAREQFF
cdr3_nt: TGTGCCAGCTCACCTCGTGCTGCGCGGGAGCAGTTCTTC

j_call: TRBJ1-1
clone_size: NA
d_call: NA
v_call: TRBV15
cdr3_aa: CATSRVERGNTEAFF
cdr3_nt: TGTGCCACCAGCAGAGTAGAGAGGGGGAACACTGAAGCTTTCTTT

j_call: TRBJ2-3
clone_size: medium-sized
d_call: TRBD2
v_call: TRBV7-2
cdr3_aa: CASSPGGAGGDTQYF
cdr3_nt: TGTGCCAGCAGCCCCGGGGGAGCGGGAGGAGATACGCAGTATTTT

j_call: TRBJ2-2
clone_size: few
d_call: NA
v_call: TRBV20-1
cdr3_aa: CSARDLSSGGPSTGELFF
cdr3_nt: TGCAGTGCTAGAGATCTCTCCTCAGGGGGGCCCAGCACCGGGGAGCTGTTTTTT

j_call: TRBJ2-1
clone_size: once
d_call: TRBD1
v_call: TRBV18
cdr3_aa: CASSPLGQTLSYNEQFF
cdr3_nt: TGTGCCAGCTCACCCCTGGGACAGACCCTCTCCTACAATGAGCAGTTCTTC

j_call: TRBJ1-1
clone_size: few
d_call: NA
v_call: TRBV6-2/TRBV6-3
cdr3_aa: CASSSEQGKVWDTEAFF
cdr3_nt: TGTGCCAGCAGTTCAGAACAGGGAAAGGTGTGGGACACTGAAGCTTTCTTT

j_call: TRBJ1-2
clone_size: few
d_call: NA
v_call: TRBV15
cdr3_aa: CATSKKGDGPNYGYTF
cdr3_nt: TGTGCCACCAGCAAAAAGGGGGACGGCCCTAACTATGGCTACACCTTC

j_call: TRBJ2-2
clone_size: NA
d_call: TRBD2
v_call: TRBV29-1
cdr3_aa: CSASGANTGELFF
cdr3_nt: TGCAGCGCTAGCGGGGCGAACACCGGGGAGCTGTTTTTT

j_call: TRBJ2-2
clone_size: NA
d_call: TRBD2
v_call: TRBV28
cdr3_aa: CASSLVAGVYTGELFF
cdr3_nt: TGTGCCAGCAGTTTAGTAGCGGGAGTATACACCGGGGAGCTGTTTTTT

j_call: TRBJ2-2
clone_size: NA
d_call: NA
v_call: TRBV20-1
cdr3_aa: CSARAGGATGELFF
cdr3_nt: TGCAGTGCTAGAGCTGGAGGAGCCACCGGGGAGCTGTTTTTT

j_call: TRBJ2-6
clone_size: NA
d_call: NA
v_call: TRBV10-3
cdr3_aa: CAISESNADSGANVLTF
cdr3_nt: TGTGCCATCAGTGAGTCGAATGCAGACTCTGGGGCCAACGTCCTGACTTTC

j_call: TRBJ2-1
clone_size: few
d_call: NA
v_call: TRBV7-8
cdr3_aa: CASSSRFNEQFF
cdr3_nt: TGTGCCAGCAGCTCCAGATTCAATGAGCAGTTCTTC

j_call: TRBJ2-3
clone_size: NA
d_call: TRBD2
v_call: TRBV6-2/TRBV6-3
cdr3_aa: CASSYSPSGSPDTQYF
cdr3_nt: TGTGCCAGCAGTTACTCGCCTAGCGGGAGTCCAGATACGCAGTATTTT

j_call: TRBJ2-2
clone_size: NA
d_call: TRBD2
v_call: TRBV19
cdr3_aa: CASSSTSGRVDTGELFF
cdr3_nt: TGTGCCAGTAGTTCGACTAGCGGGAGAGTAGACACCGGGGAGCTGTTTTTT

j_call: TRBJ1-1
clone_size: few
d_call: TRBD1
v_call: TRBV7-9
cdr3_aa: CASSSTGTGTSNTEAFF
cdr3_nt: TGTGCCAGCAGCTCCACCGGGACAGGGACCTCGAACACTGAAGCTTTCTTT

j_call: TRBJ2-1
clone_size: NA
d_call: TRBD2
v_call: TRBV7-2
cdr3_aa: CASSSPSGRVNEQLF
cdr3_nt: TGTGCCAGCAGCTCCCCTAGCGGGAGGGTCAATGAGCAGCTCTTC

j_call: TRBJ2-3
clone_size: NA
d_call: TRBD1
v_call: TRBV5-1
cdr3_aa: CASSHPPGQAPRSTDTQYF
cdr3_nt: TGCGCCAGCAGCCACCCGCCGGGACAGGCGCCCCGTAGCACAGATACGCAGTATTTT

j_call: TRBJ2-3
clone_size: NA
d_call: TRBD2
v_call: TRBV6-2/TRBV6-3
cdr3_aa: CASSYSIWDYYPDTQYF
cdr3_nt: TGTGCCAGCAGTTACTCGATATGGGACTACTATCCAGATACGCAGTATTTT

j_call: TRBJ1-2
clone_size: few
d_call: NA
v_call: TRBV20-1
cdr3_aa: CSARVDGANYGYTF
cdr3_nt: TGCAGTGCTAGAGTTGACGGAGCTAACTATGGCTACACCTTC

j_call: TRBJ2-7
clone_size: NA
d_call: NA
v_call: TRBV6-2/TRBV6-3
cdr3_aa: CASSYLLPPGISGEQYF
cdr3_nt: TGTGCCAGCAGTTACCTTCTGCCTCCGGGAATCTCGGGAGAGCAGTACTTC

j_call: TRBJ1-5
clone_size: NA
d_call: NA
v_call: TRBV7-2
cdr3_aa: CASSLGSWGNQPQHF
cdr3_nt: TGTGCCAGCAGCTTAGGCAGTTGGGGCAATCAGCCCCAGCATTTT

j_call: TRBJ2-4
clone_size: few
d_call: NA
v_call: TRBV6-1
cdr3_aa: CASSVRGDIQYF
cdr3_nt: TGTGCCAGCAGTGTCAGGGGGGACATTCAGTACTTC